A single T cell receptor (beta chain) is shown here with its context. The CDR3 consists of 10 residues. The V gene lost 6 bases and the J gene lost 4 bases, with 6 bases spanning the gap. From germline, CDR1 is SQVTM and CDR2 ANQGSEA. RNA totalling about 0.45 to 1 ug underwent reverse transcription with random hexamers. Amplification of TCR beta CDR3 across 54 Vbeta and 13 Jbeta was performed with immunoSEQ multiplex PCR. TCRdb recomputed calls from the immunoSEQ multiplex PCR reads with MiXCR, one row per CDR3 protein. The data contain 160,000 or so distinct CDR3 sequences, 85% to 95% of them singletons. Sequencing targeted TCR beta in T cells from blood (CD8+ and CD4+). Relapsing-remitting disease, either stable or active, was present in the treatment-naive patients who were the multiple sclerosis controls. This sample was included in a study of CD8 T cells in Susac syndrome.

This receptor was obtained from a human donor with multiple sclerosis. The specimen sequenced was CD8+ T cells from PBMCs. This chain uses TRBV29-1 with TRBJ2-5; D is perhaps TRBD2 (6 bases). CDR3 sequence: CSVRGETQYF. The CDR3 bases are TGCAGCGTGCGGGGAGAGACCCAGTACTTC.